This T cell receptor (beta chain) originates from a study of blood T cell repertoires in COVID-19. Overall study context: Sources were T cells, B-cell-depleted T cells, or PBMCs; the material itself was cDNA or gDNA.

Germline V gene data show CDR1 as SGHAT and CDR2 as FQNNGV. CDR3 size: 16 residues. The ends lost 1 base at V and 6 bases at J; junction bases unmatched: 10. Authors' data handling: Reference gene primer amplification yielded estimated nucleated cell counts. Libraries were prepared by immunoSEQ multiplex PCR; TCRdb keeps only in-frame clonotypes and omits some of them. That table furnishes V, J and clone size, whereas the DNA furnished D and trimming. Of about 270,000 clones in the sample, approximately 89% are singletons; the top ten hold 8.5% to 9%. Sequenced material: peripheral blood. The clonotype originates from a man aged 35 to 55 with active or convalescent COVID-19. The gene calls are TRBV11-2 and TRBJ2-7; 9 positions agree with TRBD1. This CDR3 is CASSLGPGQGFGEQYF. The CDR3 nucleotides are TGTGCCAGCAGCTTAGGCCCGGGACAGGGATTCGGCGAGCAGTACTTC.